Listed below are T cell receptor beta chains from one sample, sequenced in a study of blood T cell repertoires in COVID-19. The protocol was immunoSEQ multiplex PCR, while the TCRdb copy is restricted to in-frame clones and leaves out a portion. The repertoire has about 62,000 clones, about nine tenths of them found once; the top ten carry over 5.5%. Sequencing was carried out using peripheral blood. The source is a human donor in a cohort sampled during active COVID-19. Both conserved end residues are part of each CDR3. Fields, in order: CDR3 length, clone size, J gene, V gene, D gene, CDR3 DNA, CDR3 protein. The D gene is left open where the match is weak. Clone size is shown for a subset of rows, as once, few, many or a class of expanded clone.

cdr3_length: 13; clone_size: once; j_call: TRBJ1-1; v_call: TRBV19; d_call: NA; cdr3_nt: TGTGCCAGTAGTTTCCTCGACAGAACCGAAGCTTTCTTT; cdr3_aa: CASSFLDRTEAFF
cdr3_length: 13; clone_size: NA; j_call: TRBJ1-2; v_call: TRBV3-1/TRBV3-2; d_call: NA; cdr3_nt: TGTGCCAGCAGCCTAGGGGATAGGAGCGGCTACACCTTC; cdr3_aa: CASSLGDRSGYTF
cdr3_length: 15; clone_size: NA; j_call: TRBJ1-2; v_call: TRBV7-8; d_call: NA; cdr3_nt: TGTGCCAGCAGCCCCATACCCGGGACAAACTATGGCTACACCTTC; cdr3_aa: CASSPIPGTNYGYTF
cdr3_length: 15; clone_size: NA; j_call: TRBJ1-5; v_call: TRBV2; d_call: NA; cdr3_nt: TGTGCCAGCAGGGCCCCTCGGGGGGGGGATCAGCCCCAGCATTTT; cdr3_aa: CASRAPRGGDQPQHF
cdr3_length: 16; clone_size: NA; j_call: TRBJ2-2; v_call: TRBV4-3; d_call: TRBD2; cdr3_nt: TGCGCCAGCAGCCTTGGGACTAGCGGGAGGACCGGGGAGCTGTTTTTT; cdr3_aa: CASSLGTSGRTGELFF
cdr3_length: 14; clone_size: NA; j_call: TRBJ1-2; v_call: TRBV9; d_call: NA; cdr3_nt: TGTGCCAGCAGCGTAGCTGACAGAAACTATGGCTACACCTTC; cdr3_aa: CASSVADRNYGYTF
cdr3_length: 15; clone_size: NA; j_call: TRBJ2-1; v_call: TRBV28; d_call: TRBD2; cdr3_nt: TGTGCCAGCAGGGGTCGCGGGAGCTCCTACAATGAGCAGTTCTTC; cdr3_aa: CASRGRGSSYNEQFF
cdr3_length: 15; clone_size: NA; j_call: TRBJ2-7; v_call: TRBV6-2/TRBV6-3; d_call: NA; cdr3_nt: TGTGCCAGCAGTCCGTTAACAGGAAGCTCCTACGAGCAGTACTTC; cdr3_aa: CASSPLTGSSYEQYF
cdr3_length: 14; clone_size: NA; j_call: TRBJ1-1; v_call: TRBV4-1; d_call: NA; cdr3_nt: TGCGCCAGCAGCCAGCTGACAGCGAACACTGAAGCTTTCTTT; cdr3_aa: CASSQLTANTEAFF
cdr3_length: 19; clone_size: NA; j_call: TRBJ2-7; v_call: TRBV3-1/TRBV3-2; d_call: TRBD2; cdr3_nt: TGTGCCAGCAGCTCTCCCCAACCTAGCGGGGGCAAAAGGCCCTACGAGCAGTACTTC; cdr3_aa: CASSSPQPSGGKRPYEQYF
cdr3_length: 16; clone_size: NA; j_call: TRBJ2-2; v_call: TRBV18; d_call: TRBD1; cdr3_nt: TGTGCCAGCTCACGGGAACAGGGGGCGAACACCGGGGAGCTGTTTTTT; cdr3_aa: CASSREQGANTGELFF
cdr3_length: 16; clone_size: NA; j_call: TRBJ2-4; v_call: TRBV7-8; d_call: NA; cdr3_nt: TGTGCCAGCAGCAATCAAGCAGGATTAGCCAAAAACATTCAGTACTTC; cdr3_aa: CASSNQAGLAKNIQYF
cdr3_length: 14; clone_size: NA; j_call: TRBJ1-1; v_call: TRBV7-3; d_call: NA; cdr3_nt: TGTGCCAGCAGCTTACGGGGGAGAAACACTGAAGCTTTCTTT; cdr3_aa: CASSLRGRNTEAFF
cdr3_length: 14; clone_size: NA; j_call: TRBJ1-2; v_call: TRBV19; d_call: TRBD1; cdr3_nt: TGTGCCAGTACCTACAGGGGAGGCATGGTTGGCTACACCTTC; cdr3_aa: CASTYRGGMVGYTF
cdr3_length: 16; clone_size: NA; j_call: TRBJ2-5; v_call: TRBV5-1; d_call: NA; cdr3_nt: TGCGCCAGCACCTCCTCACTTGACACATTCCAAGAGACCCAGTACTTC; cdr3_aa: CASTSSLDTFQETQYF
cdr3_length: 12; clone_size: NA; j_call: TRBJ2-1; v_call: TRBV24-1; d_call: TRBD2; cdr3_nt: TGTGCCACCAGTGATGGGGGGACTAGGCAGTTCTTC; cdr3_aa: CATSDGGTRQFF
cdr3_length: 15; clone_size: few; j_call: TRBJ2-2; v_call: TRBV9; d_call: NA; cdr3_nt: TGTGCCAGCACCGCCGGACTCCTCAACACCGGGGAGCTGTTTTTT; cdr3_aa: CASTAGLLNTGELFF
cdr3_length: 15; clone_size: NA; j_call: TRBJ2-3; v_call: TRBV3-1/TRBV3-2; d_call: NA; cdr3_nt: TGTGCCAGCAGCCCTACCGACAGCCTCACAGATACGCAGTATTTT; cdr3_aa: CASSPTDSLTDTQYF
cdr3_length: 12; clone_size: NA; j_call: TRBJ1-2; v_call: TRBV2; d_call: NA; cdr3_nt: TGTGCCAGCAGTGGACAGGTCGGCGGCTACACCTTC; cdr3_aa: CASSGQVGGYTF
cdr3_length: 16; clone_size: once; j_call: TRBJ2-7; v_call: TRBV14; d_call: TRBD2; cdr3_nt: TGTGCCAGCAGCCATAGGCTAGCGGGGCTACGCCACGAGCAGTACTTC; cdr3_aa: CASSHRLAGLRHEQYF
cdr3_length: 14; clone_size: NA; j_call: TRBJ1-1; v_call: TRBV3-1/TRBV3-2; d_call: TRBD1; cdr3_nt: TGTGCCAGCAGCCATGCTGACAGGGTGACTGAAGCTTTCTTT; cdr3_aa: CASSHADRVTEAFF
cdr3_length: 14; clone_size: NA; j_call: TRBJ1-6; v_call: TRBV6-2/TRBV6-3; d_call: NA; cdr3_nt: TGTGCCAGCAGTTACTCGCAGTGGCTCTCACCCCTCCACTTT; cdr3_aa: CASSYSQWLSPLHF
cdr3_length: 12; clone_size: NA; j_call: TRBJ1-5; v_call: TRBV25-1; d_call: NA; cdr3_nt: TGTGCCAGCGGGCCCTTTAACGAGCCCCAGCATTTT; cdr3_aa: CASGPFNEPQHF
cdr3_length: 13; clone_size: NA; j_call: TRBJ2-7; v_call: TRBV5-1; d_call: NA; cdr3_nt: TGCGCCAGCAGCGTACAGGGTGCGGACGAGCAGTACTTC; cdr3_aa: CASSVQGADEQYF
cdr3_length: 17; clone_size: NA; j_call: TRBJ2-2; v_call: TRBV18; d_call: NA; cdr3_nt: TGTGCCAGCTCACCACCGTCAGGGGTGGAGAACACCGGGGAGCTGTTTTTT; cdr3_aa: CASSPPSGVENTGELFF
cdr3_length: 13; clone_size: NA; j_call: TRBJ2-1; v_call: TRBV7-3; d_call: TRBD1; cdr3_nt: TGTGCCAGCAGCTGGGACAGTGGCAATGAGCAGTTCTTC; cdr3_aa: CASSWDSGNEQFF
cdr3_length: 14; clone_size: NA; j_call: TRBJ1-3; v_call: TRBV28; d_call: NA; cdr3_nt: TGTGCCTGTCGGGGGGGCAGATCTGGAAACACCATATATTTT; cdr3_aa: CACRGGRSGNTIYF
cdr3_length: 14; clone_size: NA; j_call: TRBJ2-1; v_call: TRBV27; d_call: NA; cdr3_nt: TGTGCCAGCAGTTTTATCGGGGGGCCCAATGGGCAGTTCTTC; cdr3_aa: CASSFIGGPNGQFF
cdr3_length: 15; clone_size: NA; j_call: TRBJ2-1; v_call: TRBV18; d_call: TRBD2; cdr3_nt: TGTGCCAGCTCAACCCAGGGAGGGAACTACAATGAGCAGTTCTTC; cdr3_aa: CASSTQGGNYNEQFF
cdr3_length: 18; clone_size: NA; j_call: TRBJ2-2; v_call: TRBV11-2; d_call: NA; cdr3_nt: TGTGCCAGCAGGCGACTCACTAGTTCGGTGGCGAACACCGGGGAGCTGTTTTTT; cdr3_aa: CASRRLTSSVANTGELFF
cdr3_length: 14; clone_size: NA; j_call: TRBJ1-5; v_call: TRBV7-2; d_call: NA; cdr3_nt: TGTGCCAGCAGCTTACAGGGGTCCAATCAGCCCCAGCATTTT; cdr3_aa: CASSLQGSNQPQHF
cdr3_length: 12; clone_size: NA; j_call: TRBJ1-1; v_call: TRBV11-2; d_call: TRBD1; cdr3_nt: TGTGCCAGCAGCCGGGACAGGCGACAAGCTTTCTTT; cdr3_aa: CASSRDRRQAFF
cdr3_length: 13; clone_size: NA; j_call: TRBJ2-5; v_call: TRBV6-5; d_call: NA; cdr3_nt: TGTGCCAGCAACCGGCGGGGGCGGGAGACCCAGTACTTC; cdr3_aa: CASNRRGRETQYF
cdr3_length: 16; clone_size: NA; j_call: TRBJ2-5; v_call: TRBV10-3; d_call: TRBD1; cdr3_nt: TGTGCCATCAGCACTTCGGACAGGGGGGCTAGGGAGACCCAGTACTTC; cdr3_aa: CAISTSDRGARETQYF
cdr3_length: 15; clone_size: once; j_call: TRBJ1-1; v_call: TRBV7-3; d_call: NA; cdr3_nt: TGTGCCAGCAGCTCCCAAACAGGCAGCGCTACTGAAGCTTTCTTT; cdr3_aa: CASSSQTGSATEAFF
cdr3_length: 18; clone_size: NA; j_call: TRBJ1-3; v_call: TRBV4-1; d_call: TRBD1; cdr3_nt: TGCGCCAGCAGCCGATTCCCCGAGGGGGCCTCTCGGGGAAACACCATATATTTT; cdr3_aa: CASSRFPEGASRGNTIYF
cdr3_length: 15; clone_size: once; j_call: TRBJ1-2; v_call: TRBV19; d_call: NA; cdr3_nt: TGTGCCAGCCACAAATGGACATCTTTTAACTATGGCTACACCTTC; cdr3_aa: CASHKWTSFNYGYTF
cdr3_length: 15; clone_size: NA; j_call: TRBJ2-1; v_call: TRBV7-9; d_call: TRBD2; cdr3_nt: TGTGCCAGCAGCCCCGGACTAGCGAATTACAATGAGCAGTTCTTC; cdr3_aa: CASSPGLANYNEQFF
cdr3_length: 14; clone_size: once; j_call: TRBJ2-3; v_call: TRBV5-6; d_call: NA; cdr3_nt: TGTGCCAGCAGCCAACAGAGGGGCACAGATACGCAGTATTTT; cdr3_aa: CASSQQRGTDTQYF
cdr3_length: 13; clone_size: once; j_call: TRBJ2-1; v_call: TRBV11-3; d_call: TRBD2; cdr3_nt: TGTGCCAGCAGCTTTGGGGGGGGGAATGAGCAGTTCTTC; cdr3_aa: CASSFGGGNEQFF
cdr3_length: 15; clone_size: NA; j_call: TRBJ2-7; v_call: TRBV7-3; d_call: NA; cdr3_nt: TGTGCCAGCAGCTTAGGTCCCCAGGAAACCTACGAGCAGTACTTC; cdr3_aa: CASSLGPQETYEQYF
cdr3_length: 15; clone_size: NA; j_call: TRBJ2-3; v_call: TRBV20-1; d_call: TRBD2; cdr3_nt: TGCAGTGCTAGTTTAGCGGGGGTGTTCGGAGATACGCAGTATTTT; cdr3_aa: CSASLAGVFGDTQYF
cdr3_length: 13; clone_size: NA; j_call: TRBJ2-3; v_call: TRBV14; d_call: TRBD2; cdr3_nt: TGTGCCAGCAGCCAAGATCGTAGCGGGGAGGAGTATTTT; cdr3_aa: CASSQDRSGEEYF
cdr3_length: 16; clone_size: NA; j_call: TRBJ2-7; v_call: TRBV27; d_call: TRBD1; cdr3_nt: TGTGCCAGCAGTTTATCGACTTTGACAGGGTCCTACGAGCAGTACTTC; cdr3_aa: CASSLSTLTGSYEQYF
cdr3_length: 16; clone_size: few; j_call: TRBJ2-1; v_call: TRBV14; d_call: TRBD1; cdr3_nt: TGTGCCAGCAGCCTCACCCGGGACAGGGTAAAAAATGAGCAGTTCTTC; cdr3_aa: CASSLTRDRVKNEQFF
cdr3_length: 15; clone_size: NA; j_call: TRBJ2-7; v_call: TRBV4-3; d_call: TRBD2; cdr3_nt: TGCGCCAGCAGCCGAATAGCGGGAGGGATCTACGAGCAGTACTTC; cdr3_aa: CASSRIAGGIYEQYF
cdr3_length: 13; clone_size: once; j_call: TRBJ1-1; v_call: TRBV7-3; d_call: NA; cdr3_nt: TGTGCCGGCAGCCAAACTAGCCTCACTGAAGCTTTCTTT; cdr3_aa: CAGSQTSLTEAFF
cdr3_length: 14; clone_size: NA; j_call: TRBJ2-2; v_call: TRBV7-3; d_call: NA; cdr3_nt: TGTGCCAGCAGCCTGGGGGCAAACACCGGGGAGCTGTTTTTT; cdr3_aa: CASSLGANTGELFF
cdr3_length: 15; clone_size: NA; j_call: TRBJ2-5; v_call: TRBV28; d_call: NA; cdr3_nt: TGTGCCAGCAGTTTGTCGGGATCCTTAGTGGAGACCCAGTACTTC; cdr3_aa: CASSLSGSLVETQYF
cdr3_length: 12; clone_size: NA; j_call: TRBJ2-3; v_call: TRBV12-3/TRBV12-4; d_call: NA; cdr3_nt: TGTGCCAGCACTCAGCAGGGGATTACGCAGTATTTT; cdr3_aa: CASTQQGITQYF
cdr3_length: 14; clone_size: NA; j_call: TRBJ2-3; v_call: TRBV2; d_call: TRBD1; cdr3_nt: TGTGCCAGCAGCCGGCGACAGGGCCAGGGTACGCAGTATTTT; cdr3_aa: CASSRRQGQGTQYF
cdr3_length: 17; clone_size: once; j_call: TRBJ1-4; v_call: TRBV6-2/TRBV6-3; d_call: TRBD1; cdr3_nt: TGTGCCAGCAGCCCTTTAGGGACAGGGCCCACTAATGAAAAACTGTTTTTT; cdr3_aa: CASSPLGTGPTNEKLFF
cdr3_length: 18; clone_size: NA; j_call: TRBJ2-2; v_call: TRBV9; d_call: TRBD1; cdr3_nt: TGTGCCAGCAGCGTAGGTACTGGGACAGCTGCGAACACCGGGGAGCTGTTTTTT; cdr3_aa: CASSVGTGTAANTGELFF
cdr3_length: 18; clone_size: once; j_call: TRBJ2-1; v_call: TRBV3-1/TRBV3-2; d_call: NA; cdr3_nt: TGTGCCAGCAGCCGCCTCGGGTCGTACGGGGCTAGGGGGAATGAGCAGTTCTTC; cdr3_aa: CASSRLGSYGARGNEQFF
cdr3_length: 13; clone_size: NA; j_call: TRBJ2-3; v_call: TRBV5-1; d_call: TRBD1; cdr3_nt: TGCGCCAGCAGCTCGACAGGGTCAGATACGCAGTATTTT; cdr3_aa: CASSSTGSDTQYF
cdr3_length: 16; clone_size: once; j_call: TRBJ2-5; v_call: TRBV11-2; d_call: NA; cdr3_nt: TGTGCCAGCAGCTCGTGGGGGGGGCCATCTCCGCAGACCCAGTACTTC; cdr3_aa: CASSSWGGPSPQTQYF
cdr3_length: 22; clone_size: NA; j_call: TRBJ2-1; v_call: TRBV14; d_call: TRBD2; cdr3_nt: TGTGCCAGCAGCCTAAAGGCGGGGTCCGGGACTAGCGGGAGGCCCCGTTGGGATGAGCAGTTCTTC; cdr3_aa: CASSLKAGSGTSGRPRWDEQFF
cdr3_length: 14; clone_size: NA; j_call: TRBJ1-5; v_call: TRBV6-6; d_call: NA; cdr3_nt: TGTGCCAGCAGTTATCCCGGGTACAATCAGCCCCAGCATTTT; cdr3_aa: CASSYPGYNQPQHF
cdr3_length: 13; clone_size: NA; j_call: TRBJ2-7; v_call: TRBV9; d_call: NA; cdr3_nt: TGTGCCAGCAGCGCAGGGCCATCCTACGAGCAGTACTTC; cdr3_aa: CASSAGPSYEQYF